The source of this T cell receptor (beta chain) is a study of control samples from healthy donors and cancer patients. V was clipped by 3 bases and J by 6 bases; unmatched bases: 5. CDR1 and CDR2 from the germline V gene are SGDLS and YYNGEE. There are 14 residues in the CDR3. Only in-frame clones appear in the TCRdb table, and some are missing; sequencing was by immunoSEQ multiplex PCR. The sample shows some 150,000 clones, around 90% of them seen only once. Sequencing was done on a sample of blood. The TCR originated in a man younger than 35 in good health. The chain uses TRBV9 and TRBJ2-3; 9 nucleotides match TRBD1. The CDR3 DNA follows: TGTGCCAGCAGCGCCGGGACAGGGTGGGATACGCAGTATTTT. Translated: CASSAGTGWDTQYF.